These 17 T cell receptor beta chains share one sample of origin, sequenced in a study of cytomegalovirus exposure and HLA in healthy donors. The study ran its PCR with 60 Vbeta and 13 Jbeta primers. Clones were read by immunoSEQ multiplex PCR, and TCRdb kept only the in-frame ones, dropping some. The sample lists about 150,000 clones; around 75% were seen once. Input material: PBMCs. Source of these receptors: a male donor in good health and CMV-seronegative.

The V and J genes are TRBV6-1 and TRBJ1-1, with a tentative D call TRBD1 (5 bases). Germline V gene lookup returns CDR1 MNHNS and CDR2 SASEGT. Trimming took off 6 bases at V and 3 bases at J, with 14 bases between the two ends. CDR3 size: 14 residues. The CDR3 DNA follows: TGTGCCAGCAGCGAACAGGCAGGGTACACTGAAGCTTTCTTT. Encoded protein: CASSEQAGYTEAFF.

J is TRBJ2-5 and V is TRBV19, with 7 positions matching TRBD2. Germline trimming cut 1 base from V and 4 bases from J; bases unmatched to any gene: 3. This CDR3 has 14 residues. Germline assignment: CDR1 LNHDA and CDR2 SQIVND (reference sequence). This CDR3 is CASSIVGRGETQYF. The DNA of the CDR3 is TGTGCCAGTAGTATAGTGGGGAGGGGAGAGACCCAGTACTTC.

The chain is built from TRBV6-6 and TRBJ1-1; D remains unclear. The CDR3 length is 14 residues. The V gene's germline CDR1 is MNHNY and CDR2 SVGAGI (reference sequence). Trimming left V 0 bases short and J 2 bases short, with 7 bases between. The CDR3 sequence: CASSYSNRNTEAFF. In DNA form, the CDR3 reads TGTGCCAGCAGTTACTCGAACAGAAACACTGAAGCTTTCTTT.

This clone has a handful of counts. The chain links TRBV5-4 to TRBJ2-7; 9 nucleotides line up with TRBD1. CDR1 and CDR2 (germline): SGHNT, YYREEE (reference sequence). The CDR3 covers 15 residues. V was pared by 1 base and J by 5 bases, with 7 bases of the junction left unmatched. The CDR3 spells CASSLRTGDLHEQYF. The CDR3 DNA sequence: TGTGCCAGCAGCTTGAGGACAGGGGATTTACACGAGCAGTACTTC.

This chain links TRBV4-1 with TRBJ2-2; 8 bases line up with TRBD1. The V gene's germline CDR1 is MGHRA and CDR2 YSYEKL. CDR3 length: 15 residues. Losses at the gene ends were 5 bases for V and 4 bases for J; bases not matched to a gene: 6. This CDR3 is CASSLTGASTGELFF. CDR3 nucleotide sequence: TGCGCCAGCAGCTTGACAGGGGCCAGCACCGGGGAGCTGTTTTTT.

The V gene is TRBV19, the J gene TRBJ2-1; 16 nucleotides match TRBD2. The V segment lost 3 bases and the J segment 2 bases; nucleotides outside the gene matches: 7. CDR1 and CDR2 from the germline V gene are LNHDA and SQIVND (reference sequence). The CDR3 contains 19 residues. Written as DNA, the CDR3 is TGTGCCAGTAGTATCTCCGGGACTAGCGGGGGGGCAACCTACAATGAGCAGTTCTTC. Its protein product is CASSISGTSGGATYNEQFF.

This chain uses TRBV13 with TRBJ1-1, with 8 bases aligning to TRBD1. This CDR3 is built from 15 residues. V was clipped by 5 bases and J by 4 bases; unmatched bases: 9. Germline V gene lookup returns CDR1 PRHDT and CDR2 FYEKMQ (reference sequence). CDR3 coding DNA: TGTGCCAGCAGCCGCGGCGGACAGGGTCCCACTGAAGCTTTCTTT. Protein: CASSRGGQGPTEAFF. The full variable domain, rest sourced from reference TRBV13 and TRBJ1-1, is AAGVIQSPRHLIKEKRETATLKCYPIPRHDTVYWYQQGPGQDPQFLISFYEKMQSDKGSIPDRFSAQQFSDYHSELNMSSLELGDSALYFCASSRGGQGPTEAFFGQGTRLTVV.

The gene calls are TRBV27 and TRBJ2-5, with 8 bases identical to TRBD2. The trim removed 2 bases at V and 2 bases at J, leaving 1 base unmatched. Germline CDR1 and CDR2: MNHEY and SMNVEV (reference sequence). The CDR3 is 14 amino acids. The CDR3 sequence is CASSLGTSQETQYF. DNA for the CDR3: TGTGCCAGCAGTTTAGGGACTAGTCAAGAGACCCAGTACTTC.

The chain links TRBV28 to TRBJ2-7; D might be TRBD1 (5 bases). V dropped 5 bases and J dropped 2 bases, with 16 bases sitting between them. The germline gives CDR1 MDHEN, CDR2 SYDVKM. This CDR3 comprises 15 residues. As DNA, the CDR3 is TGTGCCAGCAGTGCCCCTACAGGATCCCCCTACGAGCAGTACTTC. This gives the protein CASSAPTGSPYEQYF.

The table lists this clone with a few counts. The genes are TRBV7-9 and TRBJ2-3; D is uncertain. The CDR3 covers 16 residues. Germline assignment: CDR1 SEHNR and CDR2 FQNEAQ (reference sequence). With 0 bases removed from V and 0 bases from J, the gap between germline ends came to 10 bases. The CDR3, as DNA: TGTGCCAGCAGCTTAGCTCGGGTAACTAGCACAGATACGCAGTATTTT. Translation gives CASSLARVTSTDTQYF. The whole variable domain, remainder taken from reference TRBV7-9 and TRBJ2-3, is DTGVSQNPRHKITKRGQNVTFRCDPISEHNRLYWYRQTLGQGPEFLTYFQNEAQLEKSRLLSDRFSAERPKGSFSTLEIQRTEQGDSAMYLCASSLARVTSTDTQYFGPGTRLTVL.

The chain couples TRBV5-1 to TRBJ1-4, with 12 bases matching TRBD1. The germline gives CDR1 SGHRS, CDR2 YFSETQ. This CDR3 spans 16 amino acids. Unmatched junction bases numbered 3, after V lost 0 bases and J lost 6 bases. In nucleotides, the CDR3 is TGCGCCAGCAGCTTGGAGGGACAGGGGGCGGATGAAAAACTGTTTTTT. This gives the protein CASSLEGQGADEKLFF.

The chain recombines TRBV5-6 with TRBJ2-1, with TRBD2 matching 8 bases. The trim removed 5 bases at V and 7 bases at J, leaving 8 bases unmatched. The CDR3 length is 14 residues. Germline loops: CDR1 SGHDT, CDR2 YYEEEE. In nucleotides, the CDR3 is TGTGCCAGCAGGTCCTCGGGAGGGACGAATGAGCAGTTCTTC. It codes for CASRSSGGTNEQFF.

This clone was picked up one time. The V call is TRBV4-1, the J call TRBJ1-1, with D unclear. Trimming left V 1 base short and J 0 bases short, with 12 bases between. The CDR3 runs 16 residues. CDR1 is MGHRA and CDR2 is YSYEKL in the germline V gene. This CDR3 is CASSQVHQALNTEAFF. CDR3 bases: TGCGCCAGCAGCCAAGTCCACCAGGCCTTGAACACTGAAGCTTTCTTT.

V is TRBV5-6 and J is TRBJ1-2, with TRBD1 matching 7 bases. This CDR3 spans 15 amino acids. CDR1 and CDR2 from the germline V gene are SGHDT and YYEEEE. V was clipped by 4 bases and J by 8 bases; unmatched bases: 14. This CDR3 reads CASSTGQILAGGYTF. CDR3 sequence (DNA): TGTGCCAGCAGCACGGGACAGATCCTAGCGGGGGGCTACACCTTC.

The chain uses TRBV6-5 and TRBJ2-7, with a tentative D call TRBD2 (5 bases). The CDR3 has 10 amino acids. From germline, CDR1 is MNHEY and CDR2 SVGAGI. The CDR3 bases are TGTGCGGCGGGTAACTACGAGCAGTACTTC. Amino acids: CAAGNYEQYF.

The V gene is TRBV29-1, the J gene TRBJ1-4; 7 positions match TRBD1. This CDR3 has 13 residues. V trimming: 3 bases; J trimming: 7 bases; junction bases outside the gene matches: 5. Germline-derived CDR1 and CDR2 are SQVTM and ANQGSEA. CDR3 coding DNA: TGCAGCGTTGAGGCAGGGGGTAGTGAAAAACTGTTTTTT. Translation: CSVEAGGSEKLFF.

CDR3 sequence reads: CASSLKPAGSTLHF. As DNA, the CDR3 is TGTGCCAGCAGCTTAAAGCCGGCAGGCAGCACCCTCCACTTT. The rearrangement uses TRBV7-2 and TRBJ1-6; D not resolved. The ends were cut back, 2 bases at V and 14 bases at J, with 16 bases in the middle. Germline CDR1 is SGHTA and CDR2 is FQGNSA. The CDR3 totals 14 residues.